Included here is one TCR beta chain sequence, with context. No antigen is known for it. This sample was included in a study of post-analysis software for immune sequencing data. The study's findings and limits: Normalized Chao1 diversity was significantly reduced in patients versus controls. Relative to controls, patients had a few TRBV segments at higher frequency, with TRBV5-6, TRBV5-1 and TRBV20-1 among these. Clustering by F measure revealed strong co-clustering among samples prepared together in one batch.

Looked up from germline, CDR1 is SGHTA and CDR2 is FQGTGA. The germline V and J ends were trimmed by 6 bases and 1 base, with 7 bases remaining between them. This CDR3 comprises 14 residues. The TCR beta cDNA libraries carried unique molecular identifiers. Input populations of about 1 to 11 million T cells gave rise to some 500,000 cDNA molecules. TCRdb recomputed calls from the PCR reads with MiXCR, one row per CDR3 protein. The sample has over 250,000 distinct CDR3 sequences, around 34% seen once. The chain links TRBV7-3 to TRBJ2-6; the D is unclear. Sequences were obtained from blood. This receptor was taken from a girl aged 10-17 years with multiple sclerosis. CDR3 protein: CASSKTSGANVLTF. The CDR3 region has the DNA TGTGCCAGCAGTAAGACTTCTGGGGCCAACGTCCTGACTTTC. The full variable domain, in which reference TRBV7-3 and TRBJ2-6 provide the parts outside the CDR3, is GAGVSQTPSNKVTEKGKYVELRCDPISGHTALYWYRQSLGQGPEFLIYFQGTGAADDSGLPNDRFFAVRPEGSVSTLKIQRTERGDSAVYLCASSKTSGANVLTFGAGSRLTVL.